These 18 T cell receptor beta chains were all obtained from the same sample, sequenced in a study of PD-L1 blockade in urothelial cancer. Sequencing was performed with immunoSEQ multiplex PCR; in TCRdb, only in-frame clones are kept and a portion is missing. The sample consists of about 30,000 clones, 87% of them appearing once. This material consisted of PBMCs, taken around atezolizumab (anti-PD-L1) treatment. The receptors stem from a man aged 50 to 60 with urothelial cancer.

V and J are TRBV7-2 and TRBJ2-5; 11 bases fit TRBD2. The CDR3 loop spans 15 amino acids. Germline CDR1 and CDR2: SGHTA and FQGNSA. The V gene end was trimmed by 4 bases and the J gene end by 2 bases; junction bases not matched to a gene: 3. CDR3 coding DNA: TGTGCCAGCAGCTCCTTAGCGGGAGGGCAAGAGACCCAGTACTTC. Its protein product is CASSSLAGGQETQYF.

The CDR3 reads CASSSWTGRSDEQFF. As DNA, the CDR3 is TGTGCCAGCAGCTCTTGGACAGGGCGGAGTGATGAGCAGTTCTTC. This chain joins TRBV7-9 and TRBJ2-1; TRBD1 agrees at 8 bases. Per the germline V gene, CDR1 is SEHNR and CDR2 is FQNEAQ (reference sequence). J was trimmed by 8 bases and V by 4 bases; bases with no gene match: 10. The CDR3 is 15 residues long.

The chain recombines TRBV4-1 with TRBJ2-7; D is possibly TRBD1 (5 bases). The CDR3 is 14 residues long. Trimming stripped 1 base from V and 4 bases from J, with 11 bases between. Looked up from germline, CDR1 is MGHRA and CDR2 is YSYEKL. CDR3 residues: CASSQGTLPYEQYF. The CDR3 DNA is TGCGCCAGCAGCCAAGGGACACTTCCATACGAGCAGTACTTC.

The V gene is TRBV5-6, the J gene TRBJ1-5, with 7 bases fitting TRBD1. V gave up 4 bases and J gave up 1 base; unmatched junction bases: 2. This CDR3 has 14 residues. The germline V gene has CDR1 SGHDT and CDR2 YYEEEE. CDR3 sequence (DNA): TGTGCCAGCAGCGGGGGACAGAGCAATCAGCCCCAGCATTTT. It codes for CASSGGQSNQPQHF. Drawing the rest from reference TRBV5-6 and TRBJ1-5, the complete variable domain is DAGVTQSPTHLIKTRGQQVTLRCSPKSGHDTVSWYQQALGQGPQFIFQYYEEEERQRGNFPDRFSGHQFPNYSSELNVNALLLGDSALYLCASSGGQSNQPQHFGDGTRLSIL.

The V gene is TRBV6-5, the J gene TRBJ2-7, with 9 positions matching TRBD2. Germline trimming cut 0 bases from V and 3 bases from J; bases unmatched to any gene: 3. CDR1 and CDR2 from the germline V gene are MNHEY and SVGAGI. This CDR3 region has 15 residues. CDR3 in DNA: TGTGCCAGCAGTTACTCTCCTAGCGGGAACTACGAGCAGTACTTC. Its translation is CASSYSPSGNYEQYF.

This clone was observed a handful of times. CDR3 coding DNA: TGTGCCAGCAGTTTTATGGGAGGACAAAAACTGTTTTTT. Amino acids: CASSFMGGQKLFF. The rearrangement joins TRBV27 to TRBJ1-4, with no clear D. Germline loops: CDR1 MNHEY, CDR2 SMNVEV (reference sequence). V was pared by 3 bases and J by 9 bases, with 11 bases between. CDR3 length equals 13 residues.

The CDR3 DNA is TGTGCCAGCAGCCCCGGGGAGGTGGCAAGCGAGACCCAGTACTTC. Amino acids: CASSPGEVASETQYF. The chain combines TRBV7-9 with TRBJ2-5; TRBD2 might be the D (6 bases). V was clipped by 5 bases and J by 5 bases, with 18 bases between them. The CDR3 is 15 amino acids. From germline, CDR1 is SEHNR and CDR2 FQNEAQ (reference sequence).

This chain joins TRBV15 and TRBJ2-1; a weak D match, TRBD2 (6 bases). This CDR3 region has 15 residues. CDR1 and CDR2 from the germline V gene are LNHNV and YYDKDF (reference sequence). Trimming shortened V by 5 bases and J by 5 bases, and 16 bases separated the two germline ends. The CDR3 nucleotides are TGTGCCACCAGCCCGGCGGGGCCCCGCCACAATGAGCAGTTCTTC. Encoded protein: CATSPAGPRHNEQFF.

This chain links TRBV5-8 with TRBJ2-3, with 10 bases matching TRBD2. The CDR3 loop spans 16 amino acids. With 4 bases clipped from V and 2 bases from J, the junction kept 7 bases outside the gene matches. Per germline, CDR1 SGHTS and CDR2 YDEGEE. The CDR3 spells CASSTGTSDTTDTQYF. CDR3 DNA: TGTGCCAGCAGCACCGGGACTAGCGACACCACAGATACGCAGTATTTT.

The chain recombines TRBV5-1 with TRBJ2-7; 7 bases agree with TRBD2. Germline CDR1 reads SGHRS; CDR2 reads YFSETQ. The CDR3 consists of 16 residues. The V and J ends lost 2 bases and 2 bases, in that order; junction bases with no gene match: 10. The DNA for the CDR3 is TGCGCCAGCAGCTTACACTCCGGGGGGTCAGCCTACGAGCAGTACTTC. Its protein is CASSLHSGGSAYEQYF.

This rearrangement joins TRBV6-5 to TRBJ2-7, with D maybe TRBD2 (5 bases). The CDR3 has 13 amino acids. V dropped 5 bases and J dropped 2 bases, with 10 bases sitting between them. CDR1 is MNHEY, CDR2 SVGAGI, per germline. This CDR3 reads CASSRTAAYEQYF. The CDR3 bases are TGTGCCAGCAGTCGCACAGCGGCCTACGAGCAGTACTTC.

V usage is TRBV6-1 and J usage is TRBJ2-7, with 11 bases identical to TRBD2. Unmatched junction bases numbered 0, after V lost 0 bases and J lost 2 bases. The CDR3 sequence is 15 residues long. Germline loops: CDR1 MNHNS, CDR2 SASEGT. CDR3 in amino acids: CASSEALAGAYEQYF. The CDR3 DNA is TGTGCCAGCAGTGAAGCACTAGCGGGGGCCTACGAGCAGTACTTC.

The chain carries TRBV19 and TRBJ1-6; maybe TRBD1 (5 bases). Germline CDR1 is LNHDA and CDR2 is SQIVND (reference sequence). Between the trimmed V and J ends, which lost 7 bases and 4 bases, there was a span of 14 bases. This CDR3 contains 15 residues. In nucleotides, the CDR3 is TGTGCCAGTATTCCAGGGATTGGGTATAATTCACCCCTCCACTTT. Its translation: CASIPGIGYNSPLHF.

The chain joins TRBV4-1 to TRBJ1-6; weak D call: TRBD1 (6 bases). The CDR3 spans 15 residues. V was clipped by 1 base and J by 12 bases, with 16 bases between them. Germline CDR1 and CDR2: MGHRA and YSYEKL. The CDR3 region has the DNA TGCGCCAGCAGCCAAGCTTACGGGACACTAGTACCCCTCCACTTT. Amino acids: CASSQAYGTLVPLHF.

This chain uses TRBV11-2 with TRBJ2-7, with no clear D. Looked up from germline, CDR1 is SGHAT and CDR2 is FQNNGV. CDR3 length equals 14 residues. V gave up 0 bases and J gave up 7 bases, with 13 bases separating them. The CDR3 DNA reads as TGTGCCAGCAGCTTAGATAATCGCGCCCCGGAGCAGTACTTC. It yields the protein CASSLDNRAPEQYF. Full variable domain (missing parts from reference TRBV11-2 and TRBJ2-7): EAGVAQSPRYKIIEKRQSVAFWCNPISGHATLYWYQQILGQGPKLLIQFQNNGVVDDSQLPKDRFSAERLKGVDSTLKIQPAKLEDSAVYLCASSLDNRAPEQYFGPGTRLTVT.

V usage is TRBV6-6 and J usage is TRBJ1-1; D remains unclear. The germline V gene has CDR1 MNHNY and CDR2 SVGAGI (reference sequence). This CDR3 spans 15 amino acids. Deletions cut 7 bases from V and 4 bases from J, with 19 bases between. The CDR3 loop reads CASTVARAAGTEAFF. DNA of the CDR3: TGTGCCAGCACGGTGGCCCGGGCCGCGGGCACTGAAGCTTTCTTT.

The CDR3 DNA reads TGTGCCAGTAGTACGGACAGCATTTATGAAAAACTGTTTTTT. This translates into CASSTDSIYEKLFF. The V and J genes are TRBV19 and TRBJ1-4; D perhaps matches TRBD1 (6 bases). V lost 4 bases to trimming and J lost 6 bases, with 12 bases between them. CDR1 is LNHDA and CDR2 is SQIVND in the germline V gene (reference sequence). This CDR3 is 14 amino acids long.

This clone appeared a single time. A read error may produce the germline difference seen at one junction end. The chain couples TRBV27 to TRBJ2-5, with 12 positions matching TRBD2. This CDR3 contains 15 residues. CDR1 and CDR2 from the germline V gene are MNHEY and SMNVEV (reference sequence). The CDR3 loop is CASSVSSGGARIQYF. The CDR3 coding sequence is TGTGCCAGCAGTGTATCTAGCGGGGGGGCCAGGATCCAGTACTTC.